This T cell receptor beta chain was obtained from a study of type 1 regulatory T cells. Study in general: An in vitro protocol generated T-allo10, a Tr1-enriched, alloantigen-specific CD4 T cell product.

TCRdb reprocessed the reads with MiXCR, giving one entry per CDR3 protein. The table records about 97,000 distinct CDR3 sequences, about a third of them present only once. The sequence derives from a human donor in good health. The material sequenced was CD4+ T cells, either the whole sample or a sorted fraction (not recorded which).

For the CDR3, the DNA is TGTGCCAGCAGCTGGACAGACTACACCGGGGAGCTGTTTTTT. Protein sequence: CASSWTDYTGELFF. The rearrangement links TRBV12-3 or TRBV12-4 to TRBJ2-2; possibly TRBD1 for D (6 bases). This CDR3 has 14 amino acids. V was cut by 6 bases and J by 3 bases, with 11 bases left in between.